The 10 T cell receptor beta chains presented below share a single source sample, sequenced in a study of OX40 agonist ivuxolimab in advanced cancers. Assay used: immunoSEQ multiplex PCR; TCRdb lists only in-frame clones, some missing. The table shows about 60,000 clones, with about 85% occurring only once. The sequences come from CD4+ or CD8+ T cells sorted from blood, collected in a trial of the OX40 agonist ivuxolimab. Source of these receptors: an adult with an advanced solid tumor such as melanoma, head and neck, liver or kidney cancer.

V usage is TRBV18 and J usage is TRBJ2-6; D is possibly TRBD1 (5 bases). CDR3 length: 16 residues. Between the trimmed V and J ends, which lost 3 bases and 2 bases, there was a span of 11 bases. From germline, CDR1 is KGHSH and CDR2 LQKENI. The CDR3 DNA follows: TGTGCCAGCTCACCTTTCAAGGGGACTGGGGCCAACGTCCTGACTTTC. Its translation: CASSPFKGTGANVLTF.

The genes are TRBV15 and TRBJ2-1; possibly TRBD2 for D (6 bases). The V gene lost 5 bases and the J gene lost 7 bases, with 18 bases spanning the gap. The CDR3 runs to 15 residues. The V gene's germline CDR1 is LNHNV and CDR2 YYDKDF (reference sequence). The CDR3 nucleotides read TGTGCCACCAGCTCCCGGGACTTTGAACGTAATGAGCAGTTCTTC. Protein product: CATSSRDFERNEQFF.

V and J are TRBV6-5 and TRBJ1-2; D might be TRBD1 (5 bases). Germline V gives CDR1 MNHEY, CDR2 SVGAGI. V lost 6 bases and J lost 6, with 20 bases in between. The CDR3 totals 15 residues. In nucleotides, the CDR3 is TGTGCCAGCAGACTCACCGGGGCAAACAAGAATGGCTACACCTTC. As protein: CASRLTGANKNGYTF.

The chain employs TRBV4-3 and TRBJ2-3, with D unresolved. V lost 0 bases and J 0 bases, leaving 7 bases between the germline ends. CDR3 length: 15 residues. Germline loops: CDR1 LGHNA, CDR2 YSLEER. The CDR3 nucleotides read TGCGCCAGCAGCCAAGACGTAGTCAGCACAGATACGCAGTATTTT. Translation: CASSQDVVSTDTQYF.

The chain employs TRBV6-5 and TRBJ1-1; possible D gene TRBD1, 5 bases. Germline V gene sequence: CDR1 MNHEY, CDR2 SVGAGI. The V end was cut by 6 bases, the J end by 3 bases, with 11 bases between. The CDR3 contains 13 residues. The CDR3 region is CASSRGQDTEAFF. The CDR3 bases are TGTGCCAGCAGCCGAGGACAAGACACTGAAGCTTTCTTT.

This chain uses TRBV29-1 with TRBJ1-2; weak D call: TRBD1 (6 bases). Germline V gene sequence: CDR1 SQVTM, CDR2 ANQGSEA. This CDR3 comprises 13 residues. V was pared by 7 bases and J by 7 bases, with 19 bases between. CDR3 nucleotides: TGCAGCGCCACAGGGCTCGGAGGTTCTGGCTACACCTTC. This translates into CSATGLGGSGYTF.

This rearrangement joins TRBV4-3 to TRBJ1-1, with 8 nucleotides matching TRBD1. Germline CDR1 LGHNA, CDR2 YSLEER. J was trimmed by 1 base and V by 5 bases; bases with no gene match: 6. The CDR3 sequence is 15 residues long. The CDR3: CASSLSGTGNTEAFF. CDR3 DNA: TGCGCCAGCAGCTTGTCCGGGACAGGGAACACTGAAGCTTTCTTT.

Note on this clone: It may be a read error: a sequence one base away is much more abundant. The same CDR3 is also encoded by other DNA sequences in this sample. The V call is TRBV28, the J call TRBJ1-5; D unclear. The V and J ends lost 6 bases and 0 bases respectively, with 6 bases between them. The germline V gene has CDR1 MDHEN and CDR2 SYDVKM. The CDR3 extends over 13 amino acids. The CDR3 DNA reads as TGTGCCAGCAGGGGCAGTAGCAATCAGCCCCAGCATTTT. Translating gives CASRGSSNQPQHF.

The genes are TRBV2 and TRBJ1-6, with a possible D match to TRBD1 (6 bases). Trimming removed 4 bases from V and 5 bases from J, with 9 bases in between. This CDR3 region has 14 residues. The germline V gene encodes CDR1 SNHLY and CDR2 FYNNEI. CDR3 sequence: CASSGQGNNSPLHF. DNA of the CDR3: TGTGCCAGCAGTGGGCAGGGGAATAATTCACCCCTCCACTTT.

CDR3 loop: CASSLTSGRSYEQYF. The CDR3 coding sequence is TGTGCCAGCAGTCTTACTAGCGGGAGGTCCTACGAGCAGTACTTC. This chain joins TRBV6-1 and TRBJ2-7, with 12 positions matching TRBD2. V lost 5 bases, J lost 1 base, and 3 bases stayed unmatched. The CDR3 consists of 15 residues. Germline loops: CDR1 MNHNS, CDR2 SASEGT.